The T cell receptor (beta chain) described here comes from a study of early T cells in non-severe SARS-CoV-2 infection. Study-level information: Unsorted whole blood bulk RNA was sequenced, with unpaired chains.

Unique molecular identifiers tagged individual cDNA molecules. TCRdb analysed the 5' RACE reads with MiXCR anew, one entry per CDR3 protein. The table includes more than 40,000 distinct CDR3 sequences, around 6.8% detected once. The CDR3 covers 14 residues. From germline, CDR1 is SSHAT and CDR2 FNYEAQ (reference sequence). V lost 5 bases, J lost 5 bases, and 12 bases lay in between. This clonotype was counted between two and nine times. Its antigen is currently unknown. Study-level results: Anti-spike CD8 responses were favored in VDJdb matching, and private and CD4 specificities were missed.

The TCR sequence derives from an adult who was a healthcare worker with PCR-confirmed SARS-CoV-2 infection or an uninfected control (not recorded which). The chain is built from TRBV7-7 and TRBJ1-4; the D is unclear. Sequencing used whole blood. The DNA for the CDR3 is TGTGCCAGCAGCCCATTTCAAGGGAATGAAAAACTGTTTTTT. This gives the protein CASSPFQGNEKLFF.